Below, one T cell receptor beta chain is given with its context. Its antigen is unidentified. Germline V gene lookup returns CDR1 SGHAT and CDR2 FQNNGV. The length of the CDR3 is 15 residues. Unmatched junction bases numbered 13, after V lost 4 bases and J lost 7 bases. These data originate in a study of tumor-infiltrating lymphocytes in primary liver carcinoma. Background on the study: Spanning 4.2 to 10 cm, the tumors were T1-T3 N0M0. Sample counts of productive TCRbeta reads spanned roughly 3.5 to 8 million; these counts were similar across tissue types. Study-level results: Because the samples were bulk unsorted, the study did not compare CD4+ and CD8+ repertoires. Relative to blood, tumors carried a significantly larger fraction of the repertoire in their top 250 clones (p = 0.039).

With approximately 470 ng total RNA as template and a constant-region primer, TCR beta cDNA was made. Slightly modified ARM-PCR, run as three nested multiplex PCR rounds, produced the TCR beta libraries. The first two PCR rounds, nine to ten cycles each, used TRBV1-TRBV30 forward primers and a C-beta reverse primer. TCRdb used MiXCR to reprocess the multiplex PCR reads, holding one entry per CDR3 protein. The sample records 330,000 or so distinct CDR3 sequences, around three fifths being singletons. Unsorted whole blood served as the source of blood RNA, and germline DNA was extracted as well. The rearrangement links TRBV11-2 to TRBJ2-7; 7 nucleotides line up with TRBD1. The sequenced sample consisted of peripheral blood. The receptor was derived from a man aged 40-50 years with primary liver carcinoma and hepatitis B virus infection. The CDR3: CASSSHYTGTDEQYF. As DNA, the CDR3 is TGTGCCAGCAGCTCCCACTACACCGGGACAGATGAGCAGTACTTC. Drawing the rest from reference TRBV11-2 and TRBJ2-7, the complete variable domain is EAGVAQSPRYKIIEKRQSVAFWCNPISGHATLYWYQQILGQGPKLLIQFQNNGVVDDSQLPKDRFSAERLKGVDSTLKIQPAKLEDSAVYLCASSSHYTGTDEQYFGPGTRLTVT.